The rows below give T cell receptor beta chains drawn from one sample of a study of blood T cell repertoires in COVID-19. Libraries were prepared by immunoSEQ multiplex PCR; TCRdb keeps only in-frame clonotypes and omits some of them. In the table there are 200,000 to 300,000 clones, over 80% of which are singletons. Sequencing input: peripheral blood. These receptors came from a woman in her sixties or seventies with active or convalescent COVID-19. Both conserved end residues are part of each CDR3. D genes are given only for firm matches. Clone size is shown for a subset of rows, as once, few, many or a class of expanded clone.

clone_size d_call j_call v_call cdr3_aa cdr3_nt
once TRBD2 TRBJ2-3 TRBV29-1 CSVGPSGGADTQYF TGCAGCGTTGGGCCGAGCGGGGGCGCAGATACGCAGTATTTT
- - TRBJ1-3 TRBV18 CASSFNVLSGNTIYF TGTGCCAGCTCATTCAACGTACTCTCTGGAAACACCATATATTTT
once TRBD2 TRBJ2-5 TRBV15 CATSSSGKETQYF TGTGCCACCAGCAGTAGCGGGAAAGAGACCCAGTACTTC
- - TRBJ1-1 TRBV6-5 CASSYSRANTEAFF TGTGCCAGCAGTTACTCGCGAGCGAACACTGAAGCTTTCTTT
- TRBD1 TRBJ1-1 TRBV27 CASSSGQEGTEAFF TGTGCCAGCAGTTCCGGACAGGAAGGGACTGAAGCTTTCTTT
- TRBD2 TRBJ2-3 TRBV7-2 CASSLGTSGGTDTQYF TGTGCCAGCAGCTTAGGGACTAGCGGGGGCACAGATACGCAGTATTTT
- TRBD1 TRBJ1-1 TRBV13 CASSLGRDRVSAEAFF TGTGCCAGCAGCTTAGGCCGGGACAGGGTGAGCGCTGAAGCTTTCTTT
- - TRBJ2-6 TRBV21-1 CASSKAGTGLSGANVLTF TGTGCCAGCAGCAAAGCCGGGACAGGGCTCTCTGGGGCCAACGTCCTGACTTTC
- TRBD1 TRBJ2-1 TRBV18 CASSPTGGINEQFF TGTGCCAGCTCACCAACAGGGGGCATAAATGAGCAGTTCTTC
- TRBD1 TRBJ1-5 TRBV23-1 CASSQSGVLDREQNQPQHF TGCGCCAGCAGTCAATCGGGTGTGCTGGACAGGGAACAAAATCAGCCCCAGCATTTT
- TRBD1 TRBJ1-6 TRBV27 CASSLERQGDTYNSPLHF TGTGCCAGCAGTTTGGAGAGACAGGGGGACACCTATAATTCACCCCTCCACTTT
- TRBD2 TRBJ2-7 TRBV7-3 CASSLAPSSAGGSYEQYF TGTGCCAGCAGCTTAGCCCCTTCCAGCGCGGGAGGCTCCTACGAGCAGTACTTC
- - TRBJ1-3 TRBV5-1 CASSLLGVSGNTIYF TGCGCCAGCAGCTTGCTAGGGGTTTCTGGAAACACCATATATTTT
once - TRBJ2-6 TRBV25-1 CASSVQGHGANVLTF TGTGCCAGCAGTGTGCAGGGGCATGGGGCCAACGTCCTGACTTTC
- - TRBJ2-3 TRBV12-3/TRBV12-4 CASSSPRDTQYF TGTGCCAGCAGTTCCCCCAGGGATACGCAGTATTTT
- TRBD2 TRBJ2-5 TRBV5-8 CASSHGGAQETQYF TGTGCCAGCAGCCACGGGGGGGCCCAAGAGACCCAGTACTTC
- TRBD2 TRBJ2-1 TRBV27 CASQRPGGNNEQFF TGTGCCAGTCAACGTCCGGGGGGGAACAATGAGCAGTTCTTC
- TRBD1 TRBJ2-7 TRBV11-2 CASSRDSHYEQYF TGTGCCAGCAGCCGGGACAGTCACTACGAGCAGTACTTC
- TRBD2 TRBJ2-1 TRBV7-8 CASSSKRGSGYNEQFF TGTGCCAGCAGCTCAAAGCGGGGATCGGGCTACAATGAGCAGTTCTTC
- TRBD1 TRBJ1-5 TRBV20-1 CSASSPDRARGNQPQHF TGCAGTGCTAGTAGCCCTGACAGGGCTCGGGGCAATCAGCCCCAGCATTTT
- TRBD1 TRBJ2-7 TRBV27 CASSRSGTGFVEQYF TGTGCCAGCAGCCGATCCGGGACAGGGTTCGTCGAGCAGTACTTC
- TRBD2 TRBJ2-7 TRBV19 CASSYTSGQSYEQYF TGTGCCAGTAGCTATACTAGCGGGCAGTCCTACGAGCAGTACTTC
- TRBD2 TRBJ2-7 TRBV5-1 CASSLVPGLAGSYEQYF TGCGCCAGCAGCTTGGTCCCGGGACTAGCGGGTTCCTACGAGCAGTACTTC
- - TRBJ1-1 TRBV5-5 CASSTGGAQTEAFF TGTGCCAGCAGCACCGGGGGGGCTCAGACTGAAGCTTTCTTT
once - TRBJ1-1 TRBV30 CAWIEAGALNTEAFF TGTGCCTGGATCGAGGCGGGGGCCCTGAACACTGAAGCTTTCTTT
few - TRBJ2-5 TRBV15 CATSRDYRRDQETQYF TGTGCCACCAGCAGAGATTATCGGAGGGACCAAGAGACCCAGTACTTC
once - TRBJ1-2 TRBV10-3 CAISATFREDGYTF TGTGCCATCAGTGCGACTTTCAGGGAGGATGGCTACACCTTC
- - TRBJ2-3 TRBV7-9 CASIQRTRGMDTQYF TGTGCCAGCATCCAGAGGACCCGGGGAATGGATACGCAGTATTTT
- - TRBJ2-7 TRBV10-3 CAISTDRGQYF TGTGCCATCAGTACCGATAGAGGGCAGTACTTC
- TRBD1 TRBJ2-5 TRBV2 CASSVNRGLETQYF TGTGCCAGCAGTGTTAACAGGGGGCTGGAGACCCAGTACTTC
- - TRBJ2-2 TRBV5-1 CASSFRLNTGELFF TGCGCCAGCAGCTTTAGATTGAACACCGGGGAGCTGTTTTTT
- - TRBJ1-1 TRBV7-9 CASSLEFVENEAFF TGTGCCAGCAGCTTAGAGTTTGTCGAGAATGAAGCTTTCTTT
- TRBD1 TRBJ2-1 TRBV18 CASSDQTGPYNEQFF TGTGCCAGCTCAGACCAGACAGGGCCGTACAATGAGCAGTTCTTC
- - TRBJ2-3 TRBV12-3/TRBV12-4 CASRYIDTQYF TGTGCCAGCAGATACATAGATACGCAGTATTTT
- - TRBJ1-2 TRBV29-1 CSVELSGNYGYTF TGCAGCGTTGAACTCTCAGGGAACTATGGCTACACCTTC
- TRBD1 TRBJ2-2 TRBV6-4 CASSPDRFDTGELFF TGTGCCAGCAGCCCGGACAGGTTCGACACCGGGGAGCTGTTTTTT
- - TRBJ2-2 TRBV3-1/TRBV3-2 CASSQDFGITGELFF TGTGCCAGCAGCCAAGACTTCGGGATCACCGGGGAGCTGTTTTTT
once - TRBJ2-2 TRBV7-9 CASSSYTGELFF TGTGCCAGCAGCTCCTACACCGGGGAGCTGTTTTTT
once TRBD2 TRBJ2-3 TRBV5-4 CASSPPVGTSGTDTQYF TGTGCCAGCAGCCCACCTGTGGGGACTAGCGGCACAGATACGCAGTATTTT
- - TRBJ1-1 TRBV29-1 CSALLNTEAFF TGCAGCGCTCTTTTAAACACTGAAGCTTTCTTT
- - TRBJ2-2 TRBV2 CASSERHSNTGELFF TGTGCCAGCAGTGAGCGGCATAGTAACACCGGGGAGCTGTTTTTT
- TRBD2 TRBJ2-5 TRBV7-2 CASSPTSGGAGETQYF TGTGCCAGCAGCCCCACTAGCGGGGGGGCCGGAGAGACCCAGTACTTC
- TRBD1 TRBJ1-6 TRBV2 CASRTDRAGSPLHF TGTGCCAGCAGGACAGACAGGGCCGGTTCACCCCTCCACTTT
- - TRBJ2-7 TRBV5-5 CASRELRTYEQYF TGTGCCAGCAGAGAACTCAGGACCTACGAGCAGTACTTC
- - TRBJ1-1 TRBV19 CASSIHGGNTEAFF TGTGCCAGTAGTATACATGGCGGGAACACTGAAGCTTTCTTT
- - TRBJ1-1 TRBV27 CASGFGGENTEAFF TGTGCCAGCGGCTTTGGAGGGGAGAACACTGAAGCTTTCTTT
- - TRBJ2-1 TRBV29-1 CSVLLQGRVNEQFF TGCAGCGTTTTACTTCAGGGGCGGGTGAATGAGCAGTTCTTC